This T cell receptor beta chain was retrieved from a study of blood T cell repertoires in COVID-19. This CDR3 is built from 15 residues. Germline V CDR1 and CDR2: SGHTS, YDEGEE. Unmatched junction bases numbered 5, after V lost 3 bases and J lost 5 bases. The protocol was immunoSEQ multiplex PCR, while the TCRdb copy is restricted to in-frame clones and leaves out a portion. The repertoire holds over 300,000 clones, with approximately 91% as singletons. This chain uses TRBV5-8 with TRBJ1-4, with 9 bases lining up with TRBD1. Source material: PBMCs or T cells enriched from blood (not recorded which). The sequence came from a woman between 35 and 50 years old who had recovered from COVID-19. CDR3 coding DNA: TGTGCCAGCAGCTCACCCGGGACAGGGAATGAAAAACTGTTTTTT. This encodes CASSSPGTGNEKLFF.